The 18 T cell receptor beta chains in this list originate from one sample, sequenced in a study of shared T cell receptors in the human thymus. Libraries were prepared by immunoSEQ multiplex PCR; TCRdb keeps only in-frame clonotypes and omits some of them. The data hold over 350,000 clones, with roughly 94% observed a single time. Sequenced: thymocytes. The receptors come from a human donor.

The rearrangement uses TRBV21-1 and TRBJ2-3; TRBD2 is taken as the D call from the table, unchecked against the DNA. TRBV21-1 is a pseudogene locus. The CDR3 contains 18 residues. CDR3 residues: CASSRNRTSGRATDTQYF. CDR3 bases: TGTGCCAGCAGCAGAAACCGGACTAGCGGGAGGGCGACAGATACGCAGTATTTT.

The chain carries TRBV27 and TRBJ2-1; possible D gene TRBD1, 5 bases. V lost 6 bases and J lost 0, with 12 bases in between. Germline V CDR1 and CDR2: MNHEY, SMNVEV (reference sequence). The CDR3 is made up of 15 amino acids. CDR3 in DNA: TGTGCCAGCAGAATCAGGGCCCTCTCCTACAATGAGCAGTTCTTC. Its translation is CASRIRALSYNEQFF.

This clone was detected once. The chain links TRBV11-2 to TRBJ2-1; D is undetermined. The V end was cut by 4 bases, the J end by 7 bases, with 20 bases between. The CDR3 is 16 residues long. CDR1 and CDR2 (germline): SGHAT, FQNNGV. CDR3 in amino acids: CASSSDKPAPENEQFF. CDR3 DNA sequence: TGTGCCAGCAGCTCCGACAAACCTGCCCCTGAGAATGAGCAGTTCTTC.

The genes are TRBV9 and TRBJ2-2, with no clear D. Germline V gene data show CDR1 as SGDLS and CDR2 as YYNGEE. The CDR3 sequence is 15 residues long. Trimming took off 0 bases at V and 0 bases at J, with 6 bases between the two ends. CDR3 in DNA: TGTGCCAGCAGCGTAGGGACCGCGAACACCGGGGAGCTGTTTTTT. Its protein product is CASSVGTANTGELFF. Looking up the rest from reference TRBV9 and TRBJ2-2 gives the full variable domain: DSGVTQTPKHLITATGQRVTLRCSPRSGDLSVYWYQQSLDQGLQFLIQYYNGEERAKGNILERFSAQQFPDLHSELNLSSLELGDSALYFCASSVGTANTGELFFGEGSRLTVL.

The chain employs TRBV11-2 and TRBJ2-7; a weak D match, TRBD1 (6 bases). Germline CDR1 reads SGHAT; CDR2 reads FQNNGV. V was clipped by 1 base and J by 1 base, with 14 bases between them. This CDR3 region has 16 residues. The CDR3 DNA is TGTGCCAGCAGCTTAGTGACAGGCACTGGGTCCTACGAGCAGTACTTC. Residues: CASSLVTGTGSYEQYF.

The chain combines TRBV7-8 with TRBJ2-1, with TRBD2 matching 8 bases. Germline V gene sequence: CDR1 SGHVS, CDR2 FQNEAQ. V lost 5 bases and J lost 2; bases outside the gene matches: 2. The CDR3 consists of 14 residues. DNA of the CDR3: TGTGCCAGCAGCAAACTAGCGGCCTACAATGAGCAGTTCTTC. This encodes CASSKLAAYNEQFF.

This chain joins TRBV20-1 and TRBJ1-5; D uncertain. The germline V and J ends were trimmed by 6 bases and 7 bases, with 10 bases remaining between them. This CDR3 has 11 residues. Per the germline V gene, CDR1 is DFQATT and CDR2 is SNEGSKA (reference sequence). The CDR3 spells CSAPLGQPQHF. The DNA for the CDR3 is TGCAGTGCCCCTCTGGGCCAGCCCCAGCATTTT.

The chain carries TRBV7-2 and TRBJ2-7, with TRBD2 identical over 8 bases. The CDR3 runs 13 residues. Germline assignment: CDR1 SGHTA and CDR2 FQGNSA. V gave up 6 bases and J gave up 2 bases; unmatched junction bases: 3. The CDR3 region has the DNA TGTGCCAGCAGGCGGGAGGTTCCCTACGAGCAGTACTTC. Translation gives CASRREVPYEQYF.

The CDR3 DNA sequence: TGTGCCAGCAGTGGACGGTTCACAGGGGGCACAGATACGCAGTATTTT. The encoded protein is CASSGRFTGGTDTQYF. The chain joins TRBV6-1 to TRBJ2-3, with 7 bases aligning to TRBD1. V shed 4 bases and J 1 base; nucleotides not matched to a gene: 8. Germline CDR1 reads MNHNS; CDR2 reads SASEGT. This CDR3 contains 16 residues.

V and J are TRBV7-9 and TRBJ1-1; 8 nucleotides align to TRBD1. V shed 1 base and J 0 bases; nucleotides not matched to a gene: 10. Germline CDR1 is SEHNR and CDR2 is FQNEAQ (reference sequence). The CDR3 runs 18 residues. The chain's CDR3 is CASSLEQGDHPMNTEAFF. The CDR3 bases are TGTGCCAGCAGCTTAGAACAGGGGGATCATCCTATGAACACTGAAGCTTTCTTT.

V is TRBV5-1 and J is TRBJ2-2; 7 bases match TRBD2. J was trimmed by 1 base and V by 1 base; bases with no gene match: 4. This CDR3 has 16 amino acids. Per the germline V gene, CDR1 is SGHRS and CDR2 is YFSETQ. CDR3 residues: CASSLTGLENTGELFF. The CDR3 nucleotides read TGCGCCAGCAGCTTGACCGGACTAGAGAACACCGGGGAGCTGTTTTTT.

The genes are TRBV7-9 and TRBJ2-2; 7 bases are shared with TRBD2. The V segment lost 5 bases and the J segment 5 bases; nucleotides outside the gene matches: 11. There are 16 residues in the CDR3. Germline V lookup: CDR1 SEHNR, CDR2 FQNEAQ (reference sequence). The CDR3 protein is CASSHRTGRETGELFF. The CDR3 DNA sequence: TGTGCCAGCAGCCACCGGACTGGGCGGGAGACCGGGGAGCTGTTTTTT.

V gene TRBV11-2 combines with J gene TRBJ2-1; D tentatively reads TRBD1 or TRBD2 (7 bases each). Trimming left V 2 bases short and J 2 bases short, with 22 bases between. This CDR3 is built from 19 residues. CDR1 SGHAT and CDR2 FQNNGV come from the germline V gene. CDR3 DNA sequence: TGTGCCAGCAGCTTATTCCAGGGGACAGCGGGACAACCCTACAATGAGCAGTTCTTC. Residues: CASSLFQGTAGQPYNEQFF.

The chain carries TRBV21-1 and TRBJ2-7; TRBD1 reflects the table's D call only, with no check against the DNA. TRBV21-1 is noted as a pseudogene. This CDR3 comprises 20 residues. The CDR3 region has the DNA TGTGCCAGCAGCAAAGTAGCAGGGACAGGAGCTAGCTACGCTTCCTACGAGCAGTACTTC. Protein product: CASSKVAGTGASYASYEQYF.

The genes are TRBV7-3 and TRBJ2-3, with TRBD2 matching over 13 bases. CDR1 and CDR2 (germline): SGHTA, FQGTGA. J lost 2 bases, V lost 5 bases, and 10 bases had no gene match. CDR3 size: 18 residues. The DNA of the CDR3 is TGTGCCAGCAGCCCACGTCCGGGACTAGCGGGGTTCACAGATACGCAGTATTTT. It codes for CASSPRPGLAGFTDTQYF.

J is TRBJ2-6 and V is TRBV13; 8 nucleotides align to TRBD2. Germline V gene data show CDR1 as PRHDT and CDR2 as FYEKMQ (reference sequence). The length of the CDR3 is 17 residues. V was clipped by 5 bases and J by 4 bases; unmatched bases: 10. CDR3 residues: CASSVGAGDSGANVLTF. CDR3 coding DNA: TGTGCCAGCAGCGTGGGAGCGGGAGACTCCGGGGCCAACGTCCTGACTTTC.

V usage is TRBV7-6 and J usage is TRBJ2-7; D is ambiguous. From germline, CDR1 is SGHVS and CDR2 FNYEAQ. This CDR3 is 15 amino acids long. V was cut by 1 base and J by 6 bases, with 16 bases left in between. The CDR3 coding sequence is TGTGCCAGCAGCTTAGGCGTCGGAGTACAATCCGAGCAGTACTTC. Translating gives CASSLGVGVQSEQYF. Full variable domain (outside the CDR3, taken from reference TRBV7-6 and TRBJ2-7): GAGVSQSPRYKVTKRGQDVALRCDPISGHVSLYWYRQALGQGPEFLTYFNYEAQQDKSGLPNDRFSAERPEGSISTLTIQRTEQRDSAMYRCASSLGVGVQSEQYFGPGTRLTVT.

The rearrangement joins TRBV11-3 to TRBJ2-3; 10 nucleotides agree with TRBD1. The CDR3 consists of 14 residues. Looked up from germline, CDR1 is SGHNT and CDR2 is YENEEA. The junction had 3 bases not matched to a gene; V was cut back by 5 bases and J by 4 bases. DNA for the CDR3: TGTGCCAGCAGCAGGACAGGGGGTGCAGATACGCAGTATTTT. It specifies CASSRTGGADTQYF.